Following are 29 T cell receptor beta chains from one sample sequenced in a study of cytomegalovirus exposure and HLA in healthy donors (dated by TCRdb to about 2017). The protocol used for the library was the immunoSEQ multiplex PCR assay. For the multiplex PCR, a mixture combining 60 forward primers for TCR Vbeta segments and 13 reverse primers for TCR Jbeta segments was used. TCRdb took this table from immuneACCESS and kept in-frame rearrangements with V and J called. Such tables lack part of the clones; where checked against another copy, unresolved V genes explain under half of the gap, and the rest is unexplained. The sample table contains about 140,000 clones; only one count was recorded for about four fifths of them. Of the sample, roughly 3.2% is held by the ten largest clones. Sequencing was performed on PBMCs. The receptor source for this set is a man aged 18 to 29 in good health and CMV-seropositive.

The chain is built from TRBV7-2 and TRBJ2-1, with TRBD1 matching 8 bases. The CDR3 runs to 16 residues. Trimming took 1 base from V and 9 from J; bases not matched to a gene: 11. Germline CDR1 reads SGHTA; CDR2 reads FQGNSA. The CDR3 region is CASSLDLDRVWGEQFF. The DNA of the CDR3 is TGTGCCAGCAGCTTAGACCTGGACAGGGTTTGGGGTGAGCAGTTCTTC.

The genes are TRBV25-1 and TRBJ1-2; TRBD1 might be the D (5 bases). The CDR3 has 13 residues. Trimming stripped 5 bases from V and 2 bases from J, with 9 bases between. The V gene's germline CDR1 is MGHDK and CDR2 SYGVNS. Here the CDR3 reads CASSYRGNYGYTF. Written as DNA, the CDR3 is TGTGCCAGCAGTTACCGGGGGAACTATGGCTACACCTTC.

The rearrangement links TRBV11-3 to TRBJ2-2, with TRBD1 matching 10 bases. The CDR3 runs to 15 residues. V was clipped by 5 bases and J by 7 bases; unmatched bases: 7. From germline, CDR1 is SGHNT and CDR2 YENEEA. In DNA form, the CDR3 reads TGTGCCAGCAGCCTAGGACAGGGGGAAGGCGGGGAGCTGTTTTTT. The encoded protein is CASSLGQGEGGELFF.

The rearrangement uses TRBV7-9 and TRBJ2-1; D is perhaps TRBD1 (5 bases). Germline V gene lookup returns CDR1 SEHNR and CDR2 FQNEAQ (reference sequence). This CDR3 is built from 16 residues. The germline V and J ends were trimmed by 0 bases and 7 bases, with 16 bases remaining between them. CDR3 DNA sequence: TGTGCCAGCAGCTTAGCCCAAGAAGGGGCGTGGAATGAGCAGTTCTTC. This gives the protein CASSLAQEGAWNEQFF.

The chain joins TRBV5-1 to TRBJ2-2; 12 bases are a match to TRBD2. After removal of 4 bases from V and 4 bases from J, the junction contained 17 bases not matched to a gene. The CDR3 has 20 amino acids. Germline lookup yields CDR1 SGHRS and CDR2 YFSETQ. CDR3 amino acids: CASSPAGGLAGGPVTGELFF. CDR3 sequence (DNA): TGCGCCAGCAGCCCCGCGGGGGGCCTAGCGGGAGGGCCGGTCACCGGGGAGCTGTTTTTT.

The rearrangement uses TRBV28 and TRBJ1-5; D uncertain. The V gene lost 4 bases and the J gene lost 1 base, with 11 bases spanning the gap. This CDR3 region has 15 residues. CDR1 is MDHEN and CDR2 is SYDVKM in the germline V gene. Written as DNA, the CDR3 is TGTGCCAGCAGTTATGTCGGGGTCAGCAATCAGCCCCAGCATTTT. Protein sequence: CASSYVGVSNQPQHF.

The chain recombines TRBV4-1 with TRBJ2-1; TRBD2 agrees at 7 bases. The germline gives CDR1 MGHRA, CDR2 YSYEKL. V gave up 1 base and J gave up 8 bases; unmatched junction bases: 8. The CDR3 extends over 15 amino acids. This CDR3 reads CASSQVGGSTDEQFF. The CDR3, as DNA: TGCGCCAGCAGCCAAGTGGGCGGGAGTACTGATGAGCAGTTCTTC.

The rearrangement links TRBV5-4 to TRBJ2-3, with 11 bases fitting TRBD2. Germline assignment: CDR1 SGHNT and CDR2 YYREEE (reference sequence). The CDR3 length is 12 residues. V shed 10 bases, J shed 8 bases, and the junction held 6 bases outside the gene matches. The CDR3 loop is CAAGLAGGTQYF. CDR3 DNA sequence: TGTGCCGCCGGGCTAGCGGGAGGTACGCAGTATTTT. The complete variable domain, with remaining parts taken from reference TRBV5-4 and TRBJ2-3, reads ETGVTQSPTHLIKTRGQQVTLRCSSQSGHNTVSWYQQALGQGPQFIFQYYREEENGRGNFPPRFSGLQFPNYSSELNVNALELDDSALYLCAAGLAGGTQYFGPGTRLTVL.

V usage is TRBV4-1 and J usage is TRBJ2-2; D is unclear. CDR1 MGHRA and CDR2 YSYEKL come from the germline V gene. The CDR3 is 16 residues long. Deletions cut 2 bases from V and 0 bases from J, with 10 bases between. CDR3 nucleotide sequence: TGCGCCAGCAGCCAACCGCCCTGGCCGAACACCGGGGAGCTGTTTTTT. Encoded protein: CASSQPPWPNTGELFF.

The V and J genes are TRBV9 and TRBJ1-4; D is unresolved. In germline, CDR1 is SGDLS, CDR2 YYNGEE. The CDR3 is made up of 17 amino acids. V gave up 0 bases and J gave up 0 bases, with 12 bases separating them. The CDR3 nucleotides read TGTGCCAGCAGCGTAGGAGGGTGGGAGGCAACTAATGAAAAACTGTTTTTT. Translating gives CASSVGGWEATNEKLFF.

The chain uses TRBV10-2 and TRBJ2-3, with TRBD2 matching 9 bases. The CDR3 sequence is 15 residues long. V was clipped by 1 base and J by 4 bases; unmatched bases: 3. Germline CDR1 and CDR2: WSHSY and SAAADI. The CDR3 region is CASSELVAGADTQYF. For the CDR3, the DNA is TGCGCCAGCAGTGAGTTGGTAGCGGGAGCAGATACGCAGTATTTT.

V is TRBV6-5 and J is TRBJ1-2, with D possibly matching TRBD1 (5 bases). The germline V gene encodes CDR1 MNHEY and CDR2 SVGAGI. V was shortened by 6 bases and J by 7 bases, with 9 bases between the two germline ends. This CDR3 is 11 amino acids long. The CDR3 reads CASSQGGGYTF. CDR3 nucleotide sequence: TGTGCCAGCAGCCAGGGAGGTGGCTACACCTTC.

This chain connects TRBV19 to TRBJ2-7; 7 bases are a match to TRBD1. CDR1 is LNHDA, CDR2 SQIVND, per germline (reference sequence). The CDR3 consists of 14 residues. V trimming: 5 bases; J trimming: 2 bases; junction bases outside the gene matches: 6. The CDR3 DNA sequence: TGTGCCAGTAGTCCTCGACAGGGCGCCTACGAGCAGTACTTC. As protein: CASSPRQGAYEQYF.

The chain uses TRBV16 and TRBJ2-7; D is perhaps TRBD1 (6 bases). Germline values: CDR1 KGHSY, CDR2 FQNENV. Deletions cut 1 base from V and 6 bases from J, with 16 bases between. This CDR3 is 15 amino acids long. The DNA for the CDR3 is TGTGCCAGCAGCCAATACAGGGATTCAATCGGCGAGCAGTACTTC. Translating it yields CASSQYRDSIGEQYF.

V is TRBV4-1 and J is TRBJ1-5; D is uncertain. CDR3 length: 17 amino acids. Germline V lookup: CDR1 MGHRA, CDR2 YSYEKL. V lost 0 bases and J 7 bases, leaving 19 bases between the germline ends. The CDR3 DNA sequence: TGCGCCAGCAGCCAAGATGAGGGAGAGGCCTTGGGGCAGCCCCAGCATTTT. Translated, it gives CASSQDEGEALGQPQHF.

This chain uses TRBV10-1 with TRBJ2-3, with TRBD1 matching 10 bases. The CDR3 spans 15 residues. J was trimmed by 2 bases and V by 9 bases; bases with no gene match: 8. The germline gives CDR1 WNHNN, CDR2 SYGVQD (reference sequence). CDR3 sequence: CASKAGQGNTDTQYF. For the CDR3, the DNA is TGCGCCAGTAAAGCGGGACAGGGGAACACAGATACGCAGTATTTT.

Worth noting for this clone: At one end, the junction sequence differs from germline, possibly due to a read error. The CDR3 is CASSARSGNLDTQYF. The DNA of the CDR3 is TGTGCTAGCAGCGCTCGAAGCGGGAACTTAGATACGCAGTATTTT. The J gene is TRBJ2-3, the V gene TRBV9; 7 nucleotides line up with TRBD2. Germline CDR1 and CDR2: SGDLS and YYNGEE. This CDR3 is built from 15 residues.

The V call is TRBV19, the J call TRBJ1-1; 7 bases fit TRBD1. Trimming removed 3 bases from V and 6 bases from J; junction bases left unmatched: 7. This CDR3 region has 14 residues. Germline values: CDR1 LNHDA, CDR2 SQIVND (reference sequence). CDR3 sequence reads: CASSIRQGYPEAFF. The CDR3 DNA sequence: TGTGCCAGTAGTATTCGACAGGGTTATCCTGAAGCTTTCTTT.

The chain uses TRBV6-6 and TRBJ1-1; D gene ambiguous. Trimming stripped 4 bases from V and 8 bases from J, with 8 bases between. Germline V gene data show CDR1 as MNHNY and CDR2 as SVGAGI (reference sequence). The CDR3 extends over 11 amino acids. The chain's CDR3 is CASSFQSEAFF. CDR3 in DNA: TGTGCCAGCAGTTTTCAGTCAGAAGCTTTCTTT.

V and J are TRBV5-1 and TRBJ2-5; TRBD1 matches at 8 bases. This CDR3 is built from 13 residues. V lost 4 bases and J lost 5; bases outside the gene matches: 4. The germline V gene has CDR1 SGHRS and CDR2 YFSETQ. The CDR3, as DNA: TGCGCCAGCAGCAGGCAGGGGGCTGAGACCCAGTACTTC. It encodes CASSRQGAETQYF.

This chain joins TRBV7-9 and TRBJ2-7, with D possibly TRBD1 on 5 matching bases. Between the trimmed V and J ends, which lost 1 base and 6 bases, there was a span of 13 bases. Germline V gene sequence: CDR1 SEHNR, CDR2 FQNEAQ (reference sequence). The CDR3 runs 14 residues. CDR3 residues: CASSLGQGVPEQYF. For the CDR3, the DNA is TGTGCCAGCAGCTTAGGCCAGGGTGTTCCCGAGCAGTACTTC.

This clone was recorded once. The rearrangement links TRBV19 to TRBJ2-1; tentatively, D is TRBD2 (6 bases). Deletions cut 9 bases from V and 6 bases from J, with 12 bases between. This CDR3 has 12 amino acids. In germline, CDR1 is LNHDA, CDR2 SQIVND (reference sequence). CDR3 region: CASLGLSNEQFF. CDR3 DNA: TGTGCCAGCCTCGGACTATCCAATGAGCAGTTCTTC.

The chain is built from TRBV4-1 and TRBJ2-1, with 14 bases fitting TRBD2. The germline V gene encodes CDR1 MGHRA and CDR2 YSYEKL. CDR3 size: 18 residues. V lost 1 base, J lost 4 bases, and 6 bases stayed unmatched. The CDR3, as DNA: TGCGCCAGCAGCCAAGTGGAGGGACTAGCGGGAGTTTACAATGAGCAGTTCTTC. Translation: CASSQVEGLAGVYNEQFF.

The V call is TRBV6-1, the J call TRBJ2-7; 9 bases map to TRBD2. V was pared by 5 bases and J by 2 bases, with 1 base of the junction left unmatched. Germline values: CDR1 MNHNS, CDR2 SASEGT. The CDR3 extends over 13 amino acids. The DNA for the CDR3 is TGTGCCAGCAGTATAGCGGGGGCCTACGAGCAGTACTTC. Translated: CASSIAGAYEQYF.

CDR3 coding DNA: TGTGCCTGGATCAACAGGGGAGTGGTGGAGACCCAGTACTTC. It translates to CAWINRGVVETQYF. The gene calls are TRBV30 and TRBJ2-5; TRBD1 agrees at 7 bases. Germline trimming cut 4 bases from V and 5 bases from J; bases unmatched to any gene: 10. The CDR3 runs to 14 residues. Germline values: CDR1 GTSNPN, CDR2 SVGIG (reference sequence).

This clone was seen just once. This chain uses TRBV28 with TRBJ1-4, with TRBD1 identical over 8 bases. Germline assignment: CDR1 MDHEN and CDR2 SYDVKM. V trimming: 4 bases; J trimming: 8 bases; junction bases outside the gene matches: 9. The length of the CDR3 is 15 residues. In nucleotides, the CDR3 is TGTGCCAGCAGTTCCCGGACAGGGCAGCACGAAAAACTGTTTTTT. Amino acids: CASSSRTGQHEKLFF.

The chain combines TRBV6-1 with TRBJ2-5; the D gene is possibly TRBD1 (5 bases). Gene TRBJ2-7 matches the end of the DNA better, so the J call may be wrong. The CDR3 is 14 amino acids. Germline CDR1 and CDR2: MNHNS and SASEGT. The CDR3 loop reads CASSERQSSYEQYF. DNA for the CDR3: TGTGCCAGCAGTGAAAGACAGAGCTCCTACGAGCAGTACTTC.

V and J are TRBV27 and TRBJ1-3; a weak D match, TRBD1 (6 bases). Germline V gene data show CDR1 as MNHEY and CDR2 as SMNVEV (reference sequence). Trimming left V 6 bases short and J 2 bases short, with 11 bases between. The CDR3 has 14 residues. This chain's CDR3 is CASRTHRAGNTIYF. DNA for the CDR3: TGTGCCAGCAGAACTCACAGGGCTGGAAACACCATATATTTT.

This clone was picked up a small number of times. DNA for the CDR3: TGTGCCAGCACCGCAGACAGGCGCTATGGCTACACCTTC. Translating gives CASTADRRYGYTF. V gene TRBV13 combines with J gene TRBJ1-2; D may be TRBD1 (6 bases). This CDR3 is built from 13 residues. Germline V gene sequence: CDR1 PRHDT, CDR2 FYEKMQ (reference sequence). Trimming took off 7 bases at V and 4 bases at J, with 13 bases between the two ends.